This T cell receptor (beta chain) was obtained from a study of blood T cell repertoires in COVID-19. The wider study: Acute and convalescent COVID-19 samples came from the United States, Italy and Spain. T cells, B-cell-depleted T cells, or PBMCs provided the cDNA or gDNA that served as material.

The CDR3 spans 16 residues. V was cut by 0 bases and J by 5 bases, with 14 bases left in between. This clone was counted between two and nine times. Per the authors' pipeline: Nucleated cell number was recorded as an estimate derived from reference gene primer amplification. Sequencing used immunoSEQ multiplex PCR; TCRdb keeps in-frame clones, though not all of them. From that table come the V and J calls and clone size; the DNA was used to work out D and trimming. The sample lists more than 110,000 clones, under 85% occurring once. The rearrangement uses TRBV23-1 and TRBJ1-5; unclear D gene. TRBV23-1 is marked as an open reading frame, function uncertain. Material for sequencing was peripheral blood. The origin of this receptor is an elderly woman in a cohort sampled during active or convalescent COVID-19. In DNA, the CDR3 is TGCGCCAGCAGTCAATCGTGGCTGAGGGTCGATCAGCCCCAGCATTTT. Its translation is CASSQSWLRVDQPQHF.